This T cell receptor beta chain is from a study of T cells after somatic rescue of genetic block. Assay used: immunoSEQ multiplex PCR; TCRdb lists only in-frame clones, some missing. The sample lists tens of thousands of clones; about 96% were seen once. The V end lost 1 base, the J end lost 5 bases, and 14 bases lay between the germline ends. The V gene's germline CDR1 is SGHRS and CDR2 YFSETQ. The CDR3 covers 15 residues. The sequencing sample was made of peripheral blood mononuclear cells (PBMCs). The chain carries TRBV5-1 and TRBJ2-3; D possibly uses TRBD1 or TRBD2 (5 bases each). The clonotype originates from a child younger than two. CDR3 bases: TGCGCCAGCAGCTTGTATGTCAGGGAGAGAGATACGCAGTATTTT. As protein: CASSLYVRERDTQYF.